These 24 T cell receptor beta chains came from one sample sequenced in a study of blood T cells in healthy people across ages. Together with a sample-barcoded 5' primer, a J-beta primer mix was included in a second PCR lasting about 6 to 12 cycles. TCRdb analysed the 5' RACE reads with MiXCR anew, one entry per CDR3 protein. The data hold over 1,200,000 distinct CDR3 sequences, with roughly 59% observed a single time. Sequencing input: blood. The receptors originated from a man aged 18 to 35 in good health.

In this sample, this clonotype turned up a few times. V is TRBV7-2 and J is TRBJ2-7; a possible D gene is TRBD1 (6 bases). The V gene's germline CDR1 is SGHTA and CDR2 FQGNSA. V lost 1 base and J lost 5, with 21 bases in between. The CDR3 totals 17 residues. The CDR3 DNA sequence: TGTGCCAGCAGCTTAGTGGCAGGGGTGGCTATGCGGGACGAGCAGTACTTC. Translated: CASSLVAGVAMRDEQYF. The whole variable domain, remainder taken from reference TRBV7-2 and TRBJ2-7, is GAGVSQSPSNKVTEKGKDVELRCDPISGHTALYWYRQSLGQGLEFLIYFQGNSAPDKSGLPSDRFSAERTGGSVSTLTIQRTQQEDSAVYLCASSLVAGVAMRDEQYFGPGTRLTVT.

The CDR3 sequence is CASSSSKTPEYEKLFF. CDR3 bases: TGTGCCAGCAGCTCATCCAAGACCCCAGAGTATGAAAAACTGTTTTTT. The chain combines TRBV7-9 with TRBJ1-4, with D uncertain. Trimming removed 4 bases from V and 6 bases from J, with 18 bases in between. This CDR3 spans 16 amino acids. Germline V gene data show CDR1 as SEHNR and CDR2 as FQNEAQ (reference sequence).

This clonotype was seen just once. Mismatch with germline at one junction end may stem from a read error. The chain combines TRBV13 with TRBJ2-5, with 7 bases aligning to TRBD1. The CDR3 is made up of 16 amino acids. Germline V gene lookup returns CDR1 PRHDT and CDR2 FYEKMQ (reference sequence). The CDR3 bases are TGCGCCAGCAGCCAAGCCGCCGGGACAGAGAAAAGGACCCAGTACTTC. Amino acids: CASSQAAGTEKRTQYF.

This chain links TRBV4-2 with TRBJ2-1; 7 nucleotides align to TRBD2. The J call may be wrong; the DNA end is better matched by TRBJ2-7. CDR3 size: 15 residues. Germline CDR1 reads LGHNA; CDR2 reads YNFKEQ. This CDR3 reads CASSQGLAVSREQYF. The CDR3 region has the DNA TGTGCCAGCAGCCAGGGCCTAGCGGTCTCTCGGGAGCAGTACTTC.

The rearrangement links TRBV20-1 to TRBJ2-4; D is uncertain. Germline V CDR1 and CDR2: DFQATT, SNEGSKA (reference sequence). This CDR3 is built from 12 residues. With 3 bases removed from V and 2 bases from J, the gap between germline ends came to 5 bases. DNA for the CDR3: TGCAGTGCTAGTCATCCCAAAAACATTCAGTACTTC. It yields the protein CSASHPKNIQYF.

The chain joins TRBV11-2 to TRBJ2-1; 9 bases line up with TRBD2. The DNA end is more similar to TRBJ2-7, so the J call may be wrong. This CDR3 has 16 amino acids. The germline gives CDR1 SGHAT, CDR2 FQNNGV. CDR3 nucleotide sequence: TGTGCCAGCAGCTTTGCGGGGGGGCCGAGGCTAAATGAGCAGTACTTC. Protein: CASSFAGGPRLNEQYF.

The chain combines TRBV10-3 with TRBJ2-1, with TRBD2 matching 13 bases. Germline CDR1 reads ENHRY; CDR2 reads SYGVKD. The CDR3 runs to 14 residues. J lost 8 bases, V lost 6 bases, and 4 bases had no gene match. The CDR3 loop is CAIRTSGGSYEQFF. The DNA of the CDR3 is TGTGCCATCAGGACTAGCGGGGGGTCATATGAGCAGTTCTTC.

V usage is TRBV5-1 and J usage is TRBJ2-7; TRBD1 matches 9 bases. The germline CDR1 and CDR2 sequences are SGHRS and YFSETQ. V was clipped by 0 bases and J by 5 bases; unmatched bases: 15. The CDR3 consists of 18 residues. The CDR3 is CASSLGYSPGQGLDEQYF. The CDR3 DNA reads TGCGCCAGCAGCTTGGGTTACAGTCCGGGACAGGGTCTCGACGAGCAGTACTTC.

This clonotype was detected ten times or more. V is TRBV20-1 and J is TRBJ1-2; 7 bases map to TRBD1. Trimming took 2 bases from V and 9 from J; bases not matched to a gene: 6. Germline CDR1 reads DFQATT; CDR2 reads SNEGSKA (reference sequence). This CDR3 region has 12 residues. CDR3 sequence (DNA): TGCAGTGCTAGAACCGGGGACAGCAGCTACACCTTC. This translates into CSARTGDSSYTF.

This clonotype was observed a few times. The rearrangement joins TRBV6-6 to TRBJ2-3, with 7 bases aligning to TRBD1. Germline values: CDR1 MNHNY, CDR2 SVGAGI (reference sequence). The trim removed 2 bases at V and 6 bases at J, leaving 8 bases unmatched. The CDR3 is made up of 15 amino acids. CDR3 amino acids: CASSYKGADDDTQYF. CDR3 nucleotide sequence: TGTGCCAGCAGTTACAAGGGGGCAGACGACGATACGCAGTATTTT.

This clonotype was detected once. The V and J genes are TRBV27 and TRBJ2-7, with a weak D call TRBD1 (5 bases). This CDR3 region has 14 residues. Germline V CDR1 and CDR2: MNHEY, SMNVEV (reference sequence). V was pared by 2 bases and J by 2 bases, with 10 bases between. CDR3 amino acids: CASSLKGETYEQYF. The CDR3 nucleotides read TGTGCCAGCAGTTTAAAAGGGGAAACCTACGAGCAGTACTTC.

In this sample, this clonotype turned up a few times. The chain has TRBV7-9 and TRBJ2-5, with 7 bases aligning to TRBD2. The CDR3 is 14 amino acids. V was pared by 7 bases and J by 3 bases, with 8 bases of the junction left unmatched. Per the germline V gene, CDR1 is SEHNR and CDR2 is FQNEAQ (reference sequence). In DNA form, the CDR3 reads TGTGCCAGCAAGGGAGGCGGGAGTGAAGAGACCCAGTACTTC. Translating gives CASKGGGSEETQYF.

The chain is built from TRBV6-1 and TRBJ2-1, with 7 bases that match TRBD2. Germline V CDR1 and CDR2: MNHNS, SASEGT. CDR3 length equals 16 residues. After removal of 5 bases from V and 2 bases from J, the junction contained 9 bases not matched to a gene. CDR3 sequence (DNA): TGTGCCAGCAGTCCCCTAGGAAGCGGGGCCTACAATGAGCAGTTCTTC. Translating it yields CASSPLGSGAYNEQFF.

DNA of the CDR3: TGCGCCAGCAGTCCGGGACAGATTAACATGAACACTGAAGCTTTCTTT. Its translation is CASSPGQINMNTEAFF. The V and J genes are TRBV5-1 and TRBJ1-1, with TRBD1 matching over 7 bases. Germline V CDR1 and CDR2: SGHRS, YFSETQ. J was trimmed by 0 bases and V by 5 bases; bases with no gene match: 10. The CDR3 sequence is 16 residues long.

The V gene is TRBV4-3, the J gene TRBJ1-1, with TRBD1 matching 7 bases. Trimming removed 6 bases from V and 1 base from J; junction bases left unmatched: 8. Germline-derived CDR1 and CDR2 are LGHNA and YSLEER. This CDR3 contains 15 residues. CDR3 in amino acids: CASSAVTGTNTEAFF. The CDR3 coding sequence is TGCGCCAGCAGTGCAGTGACAGGGACGAACACTGAAGCTTTCTTT.

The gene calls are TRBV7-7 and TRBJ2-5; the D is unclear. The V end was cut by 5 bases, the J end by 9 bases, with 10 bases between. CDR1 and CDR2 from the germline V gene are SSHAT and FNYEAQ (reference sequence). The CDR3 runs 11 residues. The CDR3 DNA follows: TGTGCCAGCAGCCCCGGTTGGGCCCAGTACTTC. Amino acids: CASSPGWAQYF.

As DNA, the CDR3 is TGTGCCATCGCGGACAGGGGCTACGAGCAGTACTTC. This sequence encodes CAIADRGYEQYF. This chain links TRBV10-3 with TRBJ2-7; 9 nucleotides match TRBD1. Germline V gives CDR1 ENHRY, CDR2 SYGVKD. The ends lost 8 bases at V and 3 bases at J; junction bases unmatched: 2. CDR3 size: 12 residues.

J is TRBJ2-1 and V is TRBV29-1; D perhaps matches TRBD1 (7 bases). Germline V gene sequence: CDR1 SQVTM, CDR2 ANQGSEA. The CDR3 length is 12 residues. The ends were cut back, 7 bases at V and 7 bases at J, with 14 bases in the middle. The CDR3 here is CSAHSGGNEQFF. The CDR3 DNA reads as TGCAGCGCCCATTCAGGGGGGAATGAGCAGTTCTTC.

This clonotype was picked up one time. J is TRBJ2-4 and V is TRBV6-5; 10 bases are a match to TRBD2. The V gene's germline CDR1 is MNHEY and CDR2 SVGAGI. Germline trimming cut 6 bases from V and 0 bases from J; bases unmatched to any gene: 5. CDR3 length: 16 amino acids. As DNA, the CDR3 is TGTGCCAGCAGCTTAGGACTAGCGGTAGCCAAAAACATTCAGTACTTC. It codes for CASSLGLAVAKNIQYF.

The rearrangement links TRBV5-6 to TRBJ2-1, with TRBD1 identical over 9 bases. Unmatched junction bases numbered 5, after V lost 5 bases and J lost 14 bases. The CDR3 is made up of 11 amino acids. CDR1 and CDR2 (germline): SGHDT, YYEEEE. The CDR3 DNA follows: TGTGCCAGCAGTCGCCGGACAGGGGAGTTCTTC. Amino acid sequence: CASSRRTGEFF.

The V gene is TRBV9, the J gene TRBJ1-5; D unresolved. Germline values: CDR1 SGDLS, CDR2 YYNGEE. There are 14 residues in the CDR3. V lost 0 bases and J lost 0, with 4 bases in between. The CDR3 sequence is CASSVDRSNQPQHF. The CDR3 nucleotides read TGTGCCAGCAGCGTAGACCGTAGCAATCAGCCCCAGCATTTT. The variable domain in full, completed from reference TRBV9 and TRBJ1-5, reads DSGVTQTPKHLITATGQRVTLRCSPRSGDLSVYWYQQSLDQGLQFLIQYYNGEERAKGNILERFSAQQFPDLHSELNLSSLELGDSALYFCASSVDRSNQPQHFGDGTRLSIL.

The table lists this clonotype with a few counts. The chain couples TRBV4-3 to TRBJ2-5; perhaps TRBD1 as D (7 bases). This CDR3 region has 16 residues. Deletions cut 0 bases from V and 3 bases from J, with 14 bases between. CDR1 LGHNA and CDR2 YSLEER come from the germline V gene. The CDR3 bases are TGCGCCAGCAGCCAAGAGTCCCAGGGGGGTAAAGAGACCCAGTACTTC. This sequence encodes CASSQESQGGKETQYF.

CDR3 residues: CASSLARVQETQYF. CDR3 in DNA: TGTGCCAGCAGCTTAGCCAGGGTTCAAGAGACCCAGTACTTC. This rearrangement joins TRBV13 to TRBJ2-5, with TRBD1 as a possible D gene (5 bases). This CDR3 region has 14 residues. Trimming took off 1 base at V and 2 bases at J, with 8 bases between the two ends. Germline V gene sequence: CDR1 PRHDT, CDR2 FYEKMQ (reference sequence).

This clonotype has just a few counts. In DNA, the CDR3 is TGTGCCAGCAGCCTTTCCTACCAGAACGTCTACGAGCAGTACTTC. Its translation: CASSLSYQNVYEQYF. This chain uses TRBV27 with TRBJ2-7; D gene unclear. With 6 bases removed from V and 3 bases from J, the gap between germline ends came to 18 bases. The CDR3 is made up of 15 amino acids. Germline V gene sequence: CDR1 MNHEY, CDR2 SMNVEV (reference sequence).